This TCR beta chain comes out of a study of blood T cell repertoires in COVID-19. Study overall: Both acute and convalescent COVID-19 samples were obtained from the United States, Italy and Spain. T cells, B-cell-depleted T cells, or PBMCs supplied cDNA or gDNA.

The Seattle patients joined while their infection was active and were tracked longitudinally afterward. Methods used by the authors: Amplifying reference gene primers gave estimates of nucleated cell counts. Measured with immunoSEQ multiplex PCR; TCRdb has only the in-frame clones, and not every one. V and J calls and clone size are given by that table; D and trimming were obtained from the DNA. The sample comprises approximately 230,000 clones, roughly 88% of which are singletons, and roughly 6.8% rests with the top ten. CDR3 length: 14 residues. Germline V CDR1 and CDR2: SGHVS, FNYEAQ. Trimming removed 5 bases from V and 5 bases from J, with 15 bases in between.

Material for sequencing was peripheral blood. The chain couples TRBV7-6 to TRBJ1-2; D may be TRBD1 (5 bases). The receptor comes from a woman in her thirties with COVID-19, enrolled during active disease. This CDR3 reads CASSVTQGSYGYTF. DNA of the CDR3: TGTGCCAGCAGCGTAACCCAGGGTTCATATGGCTACACCTTC.